Below, 31 T cell receptor beta chains from the same sample are listed, as sequenced in a study of T cells in localized non-small cell lung cancer. The table came from immunoSEQ multiplex PCR; TCRdb's copy has only in-frame clones and leaves some out. The sample records around 900 clones, approximately 31% being singletons. The sequences come from normal lung tissue next to the tumor, collected before any cancer treatment. These receptors came from a woman between 40 and 69 years old with stage I squamous cell lung carcinoma.

The DNA for the CDR3 is TGCAGCGTTGTAGCGGGGGGGCCATCCGGTGAGCAGTTCTTC. It specifies CSVVAGGPSGEQFF. The chain carries TRBV29-1 and TRBJ2-1, with 11 bases that match TRBD2. J gave up 9 bases and V 4 bases, and 8 bases lay outside the gene matches. Germline V gene lookup returns CDR1 SQVTM and CDR2 ANQGSEA. This CDR3 is built from 14 residues.

By sample fraction, this clone is medium-sized. The V and J genes are TRBV11-3 and TRBJ1-2; TRBD1 might be the D (5 bases). The V gene's germline CDR1 is SGHNT and CDR2 YENEEA. This CDR3 is built from 14 residues. V was trimmed by 5 bases and J by 0 bases, leaving 10 bases between them. Here the CDR3 reads CASSTSGANYGYTF. The DNA of the CDR3 is TGTGCCAGCAGCACCTCGGGGGCTAACTATGGCTACACCTTC.

The genes are TRBV11-3 and TRBJ2-7; maybe TRBD1 (6 bases). Germline V gene data show CDR1 as SGHNT and CDR2 as YENEEA. The V and J ends lost 5 bases and 0 bases respectively, with 11 bases between them. This CDR3 comprises 14 residues. CDR3 in DNA: TGTGCCAGCAGCACCGGACAGAGCTCCTACGAGCAGTACTTC. This gives the protein CASSTGQSSYEQYF.

This clone turned up a few times. The chain has TRBV30 and TRBJ1-2; D may be TRBD1 (5 bases). The CDR3 loop spans 12 amino acids. V gave up 8 bases and J gave up 4 bases, with 14 bases separating them. Germline CDR1 GTSNPN, CDR2 SVGIG (reference sequence). The CDR3 is CAGWGWGYGYTF. Written as DNA, the CDR3 is TGTGCCGGCTGGGGGTGGGGCTATGGCTACACCTTC. The full variable domain, rest sourced from reference TRBV30 and TRBJ1-2, is SQTIHQWPATLVQPVGSPLSLECTVEGTSNPNLYWYRQAAGRGLQLLFYSVGIGQISSEVPQNLSASRPQDRQFILSSKKLLLSDSGFYLCAGWGWGYGYTFGSGTRLTVV.

The J gene is TRBJ1-5, the V gene TRBV6-7; TRBD1 is a possible D gene (6 bases). TRBV6-7 has ORF status, its function being uncertain. The CDR3 runs to 15 residues. Deletions cut 4 bases from V and 2 bases from J, with 12 bases between. This CDR3 reads CASSSRGSGNQPQHF. The CDR3 DNA is TGTGCCAGCAGTTCCAGGGGATCGGGCAATCAGCCCCAGCATTTT.

This chain links TRBV10-2 with TRBJ1-1, with D unclear. Trimming took off 2 bases at V and 3 bases at J, with 10 bases between the two ends. This CDR3 is built from 14 residues. Germline-derived CDR1 and CDR2 are WSHSY and SAAADI. CDR3 sequence (DNA): TGCGCCAGCAGTGAGCCGGGGATGTACACTGAAGCTTTCTTT. This gives the protein CASSEPGMYTEAFF.

This CDR3 is CASSPDGSGANVLTF. As DNA, the CDR3 is TGTGCCAGCAGCCCAGACGGCTCTGGGGCCAACGTCCTGACTTTC. The chain links TRBV14 to TRBJ2-6, with D unclear. Looked up from germline, CDR1 is SGHDN and CDR2 is FVKESK. There are 15 residues in the CDR3. Trimming left V 4 bases short and J 0 bases short, with 7 bases between.

A few counts support this clone. The chain has TRBV19 and TRBJ2-2, with D maybe TRBD1 (5 bases). The CDR3 has 13 amino acids. Germline V gene lookup returns CDR1 LNHDA and CDR2 SQIVND (reference sequence). Trimming removed 5 bases from V and 4 bases from J, with 8 bases in between. The DNA for the CDR3 is TGTGCCAGTAGTCTGGGGCCCACCGGGGAGCTGTTTTTT. Encoded protein: CASSLGPTGELFF.

This clone appeared a few times. The chain uses TRBV11-3 and TRBJ2-3; D is tentatively TRBD1 or TRBD2 (6 bases each). The germline V and J ends were trimmed by 4 bases and 3 bases, with 11 bases remaining between them. Looked up from germline, CDR1 is SGHNT and CDR2 is YENEEA. The CDR3 is 14 residues long. The DNA for the CDR3 is TGTGCCAGCAGCTCTACAGGGAGGACAGATACGCAGTATTTT. It encodes CASSSTGRTDTQYF. Full variable domain (remainder filled in from reference TRBV11-3 and TRBJ2-3): EAGVVQSPRYKIIEKKQPVAFWCNPISGHNTLYWYLQNLGQGPELLIRYENEEAVDDSQLPKDRFSAERLKGVDSTLKIQPAELGDSAVYLCASSSTGRTDTQYFGPGTRLTVL.

In its sample, this clone ranks as large (0.1 to 1%). This chain links TRBV6-8 with TRBJ1-2; TRBD1 matches 9 bases. Germline V gene lookup returns CDR1 MNHGY and CDR2 SAAAGT. The CDR3 covers 15 residues. V lost 6 bases, J lost 8 bases, and 13 bases stayed unmatched. This CDR3 reads CASRSTGGALEGYTF. Here the CDR3 DNA reads TGTGCCAGCAGATCAACAGGGGGCGCTTTGGAAGGCTACACCTTC.

Only a few counts were recorded for this clone. This chain joins TRBV14 and TRBJ2-6, with a possible D match to TRBD2 (5 bases). V lost 4 bases, J lost 2 bases, and 9 bases lay in between. Germline CDR1 is SGHDN and CDR2 is FVKESK. CDR3 length: 15 residues. The CDR3 sequence is CASSPSGAGANVLTF. The CDR3 nucleotides are TGTGCCAGCAGCCCTTCCGGGGCTGGGGCCAACGTCCTGACTTTC.

Only a few counts were recorded for this clone. The rearrangement uses TRBV6-8 and TRBJ1-5; D unresolved. Germline-derived CDR1 and CDR2 are MNHGY and SAAAGT. CDR3 size: 15 residues. V lost 6 bases and J lost 0, with 12 bases in between. In DNA form, the CDR3 reads TGTGCCAGCAGCTCGAACGTGAATAGCAATCAGCCCCAGCATTTT. This encodes CASSSNVNSNQPQHF.

The chain has TRBV18 and TRBJ1-3, with D perhaps matching TRBD1 (6 bases). Per the germline V gene, CDR1 is KGHSH and CDR2 is LQKENI. The CDR3 is 16 amino acids. Trimming cost V 4 bases and J 0 bases, with 13 bases left between them. CDR3 DNA sequence: TGTGCCAGCTCACACCGGACAGAACCCTCTGGAAACACCATATATTTT. Translated, it gives CASSHRTEPSGNTIYF. The variable domain in full, with the rest retrieved from reference TRBV18 and TRBJ1-3, is NAGVMQNPRHLVRRRGQEARLRCSPMKGHSHVYWYRQLPEEGLKFMVYLQKENIIDESGMPKERFSAEFPKEGPSILRIQQVVRGDSAAYFCASSHRTEPSGNTIYFGEGSWLTVV.

This clone was recorded a few times. This chain joins TRBV9 and TRBJ2-7; 10 bases match TRBD1. J gave up 0 bases and V 5 bases, and 14 bases lay outside the gene matches. This CDR3 contains 18 residues. Germline assignment: CDR1 SGDLS and CDR2 YYNGEE. DNA for the CDR3: TGTGCCAGCAGTGAAGCGCTTCCGGGACAGGGGTCCTCCTACGAGCAGTACTTC. It codes for CASSEALPGQGSSYEQYF.

The table lists this clone with a few counts. V gene TRBV6-7 combines with J gene TRBJ2-7; tentative D call: TRBD2 (6 bases). TRBV6-7 is filed as an ORF, its function uncertain. The CDR3 has 14 residues. Trimming removed 5 bases at V and 3 bases at J, with 14 bases between. In nucleotides, the CDR3 is TGTGCCAGCAGTGAAACGCTCGGGGGCTACGAGCAGTACTTC. Translation: CASSETLGGYEQYF.

This clone was seen a few times. The chain uses TRBV11-3 and TRBJ2-3; TRBD1 matches 8 bases. The germline CDR1 and CDR2 sequences are SGHNT and YENEEA. The CDR3 is made up of 18 amino acids. V dropped 5 bases and J dropped 4; count of bases not matched to a gene: 17. CDR3 nucleotide sequence: TGTGCCAGCAGCCAGTCCCCCCGCCGCAGGGGGCGTTCAGATACGCAGTATTTT. This codes for CASSQSPRRRGRSDTQYF.

The CDR3 nucleotides read TGCGCCAGCAGTGAGTCAATAGCGGGGACTTTGCAAGATACGCAGTATTTT. It is translated as CASSESIAGTLQDTQYF. J is TRBJ2-3 and V is TRBV10-2; the match to TRBD2 covers 8 bases. After removal of 0 bases from V and 5 bases from J, the junction contained 10 bases not matched to a gene. CDR3 length equals 17 residues. Germline V CDR1 and CDR2: WSHSY, SAAADI.

Within the sample, this clone is large. This sequence joins TRBV11-3 and TRBJ1-4, with a possible D match to TRBD1 (5 bases). Germline values: CDR1 SGHNT, CDR2 YENEEA. This CDR3 region has 14 residues. The V end lost 5 bases, the J end lost 6 bases, and 13 bases lay between the germline ends. The CDR3 DNA sequence: TGTGCCAGCAGCAGACAGCGTGGGGATGAAAAACTGTTTTTT. Translating gives CASSRQRGDEKLFF. The entire variable domain, with the rest obtained from reference TRBV11-3 and TRBJ1-4, is as follows: EAGVVQSPRYKIIEKKQPVAFWCNPISGHNTLYWYLQNLGQGPELLIRYENEEAVDDSQLPKDRFSAERLKGVDSTLKIQPAELGDSAVYLCASSRQRGDEKLFFGSGTQLSVL.

V gene TRBV19 combines with J gene TRBJ2-2; TRBD2 is a possible D gene (5 bases). V dropped 4 bases and J dropped 8 bases, with 11 bases sitting between them. The germline gives CDR1 LNHDA, CDR2 SQIVND (reference sequence). The length of the CDR3 is 13 residues. CDR3 loop: CASSSRSGGELFF. The CDR3 nucleotides read TGTGCCAGTAGTAGTAGATCGGGGGGGGAGCTGTTTTTT.

This clone was seen more than once but under ten times. CDR3 DNA: TGTGCCAGTAGTGGCCCCCGGGACAGGGTCAAAGGGTACAATGAGCAGTTCTTC. It encodes CASSGPRDRVKGYNEQFF. V gene TRBV19 combines with J gene TRBJ2-1; TRBD1 matches 9 bases. CDR3 length equals 18 residues. V lost 5 bases and J lost 4; bases outside the gene matches: 15. CDR1 and CDR2 (germline): LNHDA, SQIVND (reference sequence). Filled out from reference TRBV19 and TRBJ2-1, the complete variable domain reads DGGITQSPKYLFRKEGQNVTLSCEQNLNHDAMYWYRQDPGQGLRLIYYSQIVNDFQKGDIAEGYSVSREKKESFPLTVTSAQKNPTAFYLCASSGPRDRVKGYNEQFFGPGTRLTVL.

This clone appeared a few times. The chain uses TRBV5-1 and TRBJ1-2; a weak D match, TRBD1 (5 bases). The V gene's germline CDR1 is SGHRS and CDR2 YFSETQ. The CDR3 totals 16 residues. V was pared by 2 bases and J by 4 bases, with 18 bases between. CDR3 in amino acids: CASSLSAGAVSYGYTF. The CDR3, as DNA: TGCGCCAGCAGCTTATCCGCCGGGGCGGTCTCCTATGGCTACACCTTC. The entire variable domain, with the rest obtained from reference TRBV5-1 and TRBJ1-2, is as follows: KAGVTQTPRYLIKTRGQQVTLSCSPISGHRSVSWYQQTPGQGLQFLFEYFSETQRNKGNFPGRFSGRQFSNSRSEMNVSTLELGDSALYLCASSLSAGAVSYGYTFGSGTRLTVV.

The rearrangement links TRBV9 to TRBJ2-1; TRBD2 might be the D (9 bases). Germline V gene data show CDR1 as SGDLS and CDR2 as YYNGEE. Trimming pared 0 bases from V and 6 bases from J, leaving 16 bases between. The length of the CDR3 is 16 residues. CDR3 in amino acids: CASSVDSGGTGNEQFF. The CDR3 nucleotides read TGTGCCAGCAGCGTAGACAGCGGGGGGACAGGCAATGAGCAGTTCTTC.

This clone came up a few times. The chain uses TRBV9 and TRBJ1-2; no definite D call. Germline V gene lookup returns CDR1 SGDLS and CDR2 YYNGEE. With 3 bases removed from V and 2 bases from J, the gap between germline ends came to 8 bases. The CDR3 consists of 13 residues. This CDR3 reads CASSDGDNYGYTF. The CDR3, as DNA: TGTGCCAGCAGCGACGGCGACAACTATGGCTACACCTTC. The full variable domain, rest sourced from reference TRBV9 and TRBJ1-2, is DSGVTQTPKHLITATGQRVTLRCSPRSGDLSVYWYQQSLDQGLQFLIQYYNGEERAKGNILERFSAQQFPDLHSELNLSSLELGDSALYFCASSDGDNYGYTFGSGTRLTVV.

This rearrangement joins TRBV6-4 to TRBJ2-7; the D gene is possibly TRBD2 (6 bases). The length of the CDR3 is 15 residues. V lost 4 bases and J 0 bases, leaving 13 bases between the germline ends. Germline CDR1 reads MRHNA; CDR2 reads SNTAGT. For the CDR3, the DNA is TGTGCCAGCAGTGTCCGGGCCGGGAGCTCCTACGAGCAGTACTTC. It is translated as CASSVRAGSSYEQYF.

The chain combines TRBV6-8 with TRBJ2-5; D is uncertain. The germline gives CDR1 MNHGY, CDR2 SAAAGT. Trimming left V 4 bases short and J 4 bases short, with 13 bases between. The CDR3 runs 14 residues. The CDR3, as DNA: TGTGCCAGCAGTTCACCCCAGGTCCCAGAGACCCAGTACTTC. Amino acid sequence: CASSSPQVPETQYF.

The V gene is TRBV19, the J gene TRBJ2-5, with 7 bases aligning to TRBD1. The V segment lost 9 bases and the J segment 4 bases; nucleotides outside the gene matches: 8. Germline CDR1 LNHDA, CDR2 SQIVND (reference sequence). There are 13 residues in the CDR3. DNA of the CDR3: TGTGCCAGCAGACAGGGATTTGCAGAGACCCAGTACTTC. Amino acids: CASRQGFAETQYF. Full variable domain (outside the CDR3, taken from reference TRBV19 and TRBJ2-5): DGGITQSPKYLFRKEGQNVTLSCEQNLNHDAMYWYRQDPGQGLRLIYYSQIVNDFQKGDIAEGYSVSREKKESFPLTVTSAQKNPTAFYLCASRQGFAETQYFGPGTRLLVL.

The CDR3 nucleotides are TGTGCCAGCAGTGACACGACAGGGGGTAATTCACCCCTCCACTTT. It is translated as CASSDTTGGNSPLHF. The rearrangement joins TRBV6-8 to TRBJ1-6; 9 nucleotides match TRBD1. Per germline, CDR1 MNHGY and CDR2 SAAAGT. There are 15 residues in the CDR3. V gave up 5 bases and J gave up 6 bases; unmatched junction bases: 5.

The chain recombines TRBV18 with TRBJ1-2; 7 nucleotides match TRBD1. The CDR3 extends over 12 amino acids. With 5 bases clipped from V and 4 bases from J, the junction kept 1 base outside the gene matches. CDR1 is KGHSH, CDR2 LQKENI, per germline. The CDR3 sequence is CASSGDSYGYTF. The CDR3 DNA is TGTGCCAGCTCAGGGGACAGCTATGGCTACACCTTC.

The V gene is TRBV29-1, the J gene TRBJ2-1, with D perhaps being TRBD1 or TRBD2 (6 bases each). The CDR3 has 14 amino acids. The V gene's germline CDR1 is SQVTM and CDR2 ANQGSEA. Trimming cost V 6 bases and J 0 bases, with 12 bases left between them. CDR3 nucleotide sequence: TGCAGCGTGACGGAGGGGGTCTCCTACAATGAGCAGTTCTTC. Its translation is CSVTEGVSYNEQFF.

The chain uses TRBV19 and TRBJ2-3; 9 positions match TRBD1. The junction had 5 bases not matched to a gene; V was cut back by 4 bases and J by 3 bases. Germline V gene data show CDR1 as LNHDA and CDR2 as SQIVND (reference sequence). The CDR3 sequence is 15 residues long. As DNA, the CDR3 is TGTGCCAGTAGTACCGGGACAGGGAATACAGATACGCAGTATTTT. Its translation: CASSTGTGNTDTQYF.

V and J are TRBV18 and TRBJ1-3; the D is unclear. This CDR3 has 12 residues. Germline V CDR1 and CDR2: KGHSH, LQKENI. Trimming left V 6 bases short and J 4 bases short, with 7 bases between. As DNA, the CDR3 is TGTGCCAGCTCTCCCGAGGGAAACACCATATATTTT. Its translation: CASSPEGNTIYF. The variable domain in full, with the rest retrieved from reference TRBV18 and TRBJ1-3, is NAGVMQNPRHLVRRRGQEARLRCSPMKGHSHVYWYRQLPEEGLKFMVYLQKENIIDESGMPKERFSAEFPKEGPSILRIQQVVRGDSAAYFCASSPEGNTIYFGEGSWLTVV.